A selection of T cell receptor beta chains follows, all from one sample in a study of control samples from healthy donors and cancer patients. Assay: immunoSEQ multiplex PCR; the TCRdb copy retains only in-frame clones and omits some. The table has roughly 92,000 clones, about 85% seen once. Sequencing input: blood. The receptors derive from a woman aged 50 to 60 in good health. The CDR3 runs from the conserved cysteine through the conserved F or W.

V gene | CDR3 protein
TRBV11-2 | CASSLGTGAGANVLTF
TRBV4-1 | CASSPPVVRGAYEQYF
TRBV29-1 | CSVDSSATLGGYTF
TRBV19 | CASGGRGLRGNQPQHF
TRBV28 | CASRGTGRNYGYTF
TRBV15 | CATSAGSGGNTEAFF
TRBV3-1/TRBV3-2 | CASSQMGGRQPQHF
TRBV27 | CASSFPTSGTSGNYEQYF
TRBV6-5 | CASSRGTGGAYGYTF
TRBV19 | CASSRDRDYEQYF
TRBV4-3 | CASSQDTGGTDTQYF
TRBV5-1 | CASSSSSIEETQYF
TRBV23-1 | CARSFLQIYHPSYEQYF
TRBV30 | CAWRGLDSNQPQHF
TRBV5-4 | CASSLERGREQYF
TRBV5-4 | CASSLQQGVADTQYF
TRBV5-1 | CARDGHLQETQYF
TRBV4-1 | CASSQGGRKNSEQYF
TRBV4-3 | CASSPLAGGLDEQYF
TRBV5-5 | CASRSLSGGSSSNEQFF
TRBV7-3 | CASSSTPGGSQHF
TRBV18 | CASSAHKENTEAFF
TRBV5-6 | CASSLNWDREYNEQFF